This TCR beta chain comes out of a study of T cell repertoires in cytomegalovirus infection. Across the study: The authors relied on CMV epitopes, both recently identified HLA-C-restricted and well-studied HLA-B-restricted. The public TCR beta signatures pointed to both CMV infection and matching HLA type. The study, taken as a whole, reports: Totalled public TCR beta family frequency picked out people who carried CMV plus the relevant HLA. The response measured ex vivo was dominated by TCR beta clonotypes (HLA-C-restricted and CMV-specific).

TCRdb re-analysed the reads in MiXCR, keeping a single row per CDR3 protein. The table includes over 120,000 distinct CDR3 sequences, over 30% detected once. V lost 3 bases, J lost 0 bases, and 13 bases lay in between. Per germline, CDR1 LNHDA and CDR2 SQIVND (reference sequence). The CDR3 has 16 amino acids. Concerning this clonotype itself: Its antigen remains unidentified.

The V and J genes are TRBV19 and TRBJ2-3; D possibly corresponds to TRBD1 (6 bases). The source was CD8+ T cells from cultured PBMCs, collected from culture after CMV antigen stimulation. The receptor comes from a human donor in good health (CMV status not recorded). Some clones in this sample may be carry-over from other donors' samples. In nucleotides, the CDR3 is TGTGCCAGTAGTATCCGGCAGGGGCCCAGCACAGATACGCAGTATTTT. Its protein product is CASSIRQGPSTDTQYF.